These 4 T cell receptor beta chains were all obtained from the same sample, sequenced in a study of blood T cell repertoires in COVID-19. Repertoires were generated with immunoSEQ multiplex PCR, while TCRdb's copy carries only in-frame clones and drops some. The table lists fewer than 130,000 clones, about 75% of them singletons. Sequenced: peripheral blood. The receptors were gathered from a man aged 80 or over with acute or convalescent COVID-19.

The chain recombines TRBV7-2 with TRBJ2-3; D is uncertain. Germline CDR1 is SGHTA and CDR2 is FQGNSA. Trimming shortened V by 2 bases and J by 5 bases, and 11 bases separated the two germline ends. The CDR3 is 14 amino acids. The CDR3 nucleotides are TGTGCCAGCAGCTTATCCGGAGTAGGAGATACGCAGTATTTT. This translates into CASSLSGVGDTQYF.

The chain links TRBV24-1 to TRBJ2-2, with TRBD2 as a possible D gene (5 bases). The V end was cut by 2 bases, the J end by 3 bases, with 24 bases between. CDR3 length: 20 residues. CDR1 and CDR2 from the germline V gene are KGHDR and SFDVKD. The DNA for the CDR3 is TGTGCCACCAGTGATTCAATAAGCATCGGGGTCTCCGTGGACACCGGGGAGCTGTTTTTT. As protein: CATSDSISIGVSVDTGELFF.

The chain links TRBV28 to TRBJ1-1, with D perhaps TRBD1 (5 bases). Germline V gives CDR1 MDHEN, CDR2 SYDVKM. Trimming left V 3 bases short and J 1 base short, with 12 bases between. This CDR3 has 15 amino acids. The CDR3 DNA follows: TGTGCCAGCAGTTTTGCAGGGAGGGGGAACACTGAAGCTTTCTTT. Translated: CASSFAGRGNTEAFF.

In this sample, this clone turned up once. The CDR3 is CASSPGTVNEQFF. In nucleotides, the CDR3 is TGCGCCAGCAGCCCTGGGACAGTCAATGAGCAGTTCTTC. The chain carries TRBV4-3 and TRBJ2-1; TRBD1 matches at 7 bases. This CDR3 has 13 amino acids. Germline CDR1 is LGHNA and CDR2 is YSLEER. J was trimmed by 6 bases and V by 4 bases; bases with no gene match: 3.